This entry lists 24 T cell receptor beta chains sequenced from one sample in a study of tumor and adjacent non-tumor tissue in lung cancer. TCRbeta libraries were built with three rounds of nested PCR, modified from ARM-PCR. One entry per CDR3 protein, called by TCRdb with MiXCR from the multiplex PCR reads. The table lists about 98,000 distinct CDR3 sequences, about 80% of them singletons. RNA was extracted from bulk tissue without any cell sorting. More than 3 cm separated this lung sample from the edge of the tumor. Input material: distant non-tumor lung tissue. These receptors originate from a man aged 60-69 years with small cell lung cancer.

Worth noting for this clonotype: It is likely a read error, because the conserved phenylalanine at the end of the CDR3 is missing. Here the CDR3 DNA reads TGTGCCAACAGTTTATCGGCTAGTGAGCAGTACTTA. It yields the protein CANSLSASEQYL. J is TRBJ2-7 and V is TRBV12-3 or TRBV12-4; D remains ambiguous. The CDR3 is made up of 12 amino acids.

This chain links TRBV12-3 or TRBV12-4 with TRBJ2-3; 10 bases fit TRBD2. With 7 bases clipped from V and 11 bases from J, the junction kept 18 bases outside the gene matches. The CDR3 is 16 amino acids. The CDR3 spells CASTTRTSGSTGMQYF. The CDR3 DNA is TGTGCCAGCACTACGAGGACTAGCGGAAGCACAGGTATGCAGTATTTT.

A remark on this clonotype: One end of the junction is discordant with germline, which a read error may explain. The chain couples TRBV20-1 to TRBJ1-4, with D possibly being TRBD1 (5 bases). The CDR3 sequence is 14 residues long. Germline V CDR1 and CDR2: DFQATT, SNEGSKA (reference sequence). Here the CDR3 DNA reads TGCAGTATCATCCTTGGCGGGGGTTATGGAAAACTGTGTTTT. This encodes CSIILGGGYGKLCF.

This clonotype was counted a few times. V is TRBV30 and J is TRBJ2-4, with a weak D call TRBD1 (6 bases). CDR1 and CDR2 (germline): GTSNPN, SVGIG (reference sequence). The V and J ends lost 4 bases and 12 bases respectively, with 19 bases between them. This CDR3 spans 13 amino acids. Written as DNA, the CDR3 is TGTGCCTGGAACCCGGACAGCTCTCGTCCTCAGTACTTC. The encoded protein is CAWNPDSSRPQYF. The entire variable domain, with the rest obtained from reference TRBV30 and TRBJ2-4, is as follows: SQTIHQWPATLVQPVGSPLSLECTVEGTSNPNLYWYRQAAGRGLQLLFYSVGIGQISSEVPQNLSASRPQDRQFILSSKKLLLSDSGFYLCAWNPDSSRPQYFGAGTRLSVL.

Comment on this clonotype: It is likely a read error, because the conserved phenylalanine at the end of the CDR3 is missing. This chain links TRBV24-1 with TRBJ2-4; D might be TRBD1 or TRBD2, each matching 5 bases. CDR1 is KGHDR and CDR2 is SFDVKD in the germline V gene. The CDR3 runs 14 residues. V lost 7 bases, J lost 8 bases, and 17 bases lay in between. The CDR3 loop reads CATSGTGKTDIQYL. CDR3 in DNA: TGTGCCACCAGCGGGACGGGGAAGACGGACATTCAGTACTTG.

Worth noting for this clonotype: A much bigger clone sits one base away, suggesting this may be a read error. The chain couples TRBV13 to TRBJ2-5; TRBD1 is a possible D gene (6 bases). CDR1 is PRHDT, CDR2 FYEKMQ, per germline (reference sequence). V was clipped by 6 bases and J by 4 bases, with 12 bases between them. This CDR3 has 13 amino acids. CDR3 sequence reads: CASRQGRRETQYF. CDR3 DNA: TGTGCCAGCAGGCAGGGGCGAAGAGAGACCCAGTACTTC.

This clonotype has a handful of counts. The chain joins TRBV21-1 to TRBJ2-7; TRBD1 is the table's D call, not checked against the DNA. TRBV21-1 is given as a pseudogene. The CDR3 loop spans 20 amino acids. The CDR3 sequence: CASSKKAVGGDRRSSYEQYF. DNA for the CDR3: TGTGCCAGCAGCAAAAAGGCGGTGGGGGGCGACAGGCGGAGCTCCTACGAGCAGTACTTC.

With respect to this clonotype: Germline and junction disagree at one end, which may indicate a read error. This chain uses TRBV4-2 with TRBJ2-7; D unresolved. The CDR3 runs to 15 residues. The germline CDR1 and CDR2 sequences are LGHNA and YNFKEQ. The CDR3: CASNQERTEVYEQYF. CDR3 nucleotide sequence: TGTGCCAGCAACCAAGAACGAACGGAAGTGTACGAGCAGTACTTC.

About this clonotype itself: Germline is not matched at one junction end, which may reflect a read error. As DNA, the CDR3 is TGTGCCAGCAGCCGGGACAAATCTGGGGCCAGCGTCCTGACTTTC. Residues: CASSRDKSGASVLTF. V and J are TRBV4-2 and TRBJ2-6; possibly TRBD1 for D (6 bases). The germline CDR1 and CDR2 sequences are LGHNA and YNFKEQ. The CDR3 runs to 15 residues.

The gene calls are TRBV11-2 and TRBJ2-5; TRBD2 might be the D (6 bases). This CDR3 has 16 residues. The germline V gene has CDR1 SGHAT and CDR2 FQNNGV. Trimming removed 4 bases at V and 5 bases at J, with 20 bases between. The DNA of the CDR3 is TGTGCCAGCAGCTCCCTGGCACTAGCAGGAGGTGAGACCCAGTACTTC. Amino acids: CASSSLALAGGETQYF.

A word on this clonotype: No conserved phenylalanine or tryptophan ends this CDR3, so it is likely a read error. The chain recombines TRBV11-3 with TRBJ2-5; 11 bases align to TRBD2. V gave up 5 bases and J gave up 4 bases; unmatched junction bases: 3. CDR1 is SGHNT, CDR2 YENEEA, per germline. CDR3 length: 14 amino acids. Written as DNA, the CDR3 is TGTGCCAGCAGCCTAGGACTAGCGGGAGAGACCCAGTACTTA. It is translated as CASSLGLAGETQYL.

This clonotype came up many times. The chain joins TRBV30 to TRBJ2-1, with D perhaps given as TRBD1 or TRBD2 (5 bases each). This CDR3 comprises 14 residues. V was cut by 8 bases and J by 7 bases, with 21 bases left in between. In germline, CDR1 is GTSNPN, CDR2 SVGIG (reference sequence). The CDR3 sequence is CARGEGGYGNEQFF. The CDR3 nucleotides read TGTGCCCGGGGCGAGGGCGGTTATGGGAATGAGCAGTTCTTC.

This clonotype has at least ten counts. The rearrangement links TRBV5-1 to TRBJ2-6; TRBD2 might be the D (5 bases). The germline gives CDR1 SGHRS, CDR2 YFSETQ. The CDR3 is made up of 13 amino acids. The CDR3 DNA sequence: TGCGCGTCCGGGAATCTTGGGGCCAACGTCCTGACTTTC. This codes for CASGNLGANVLTF. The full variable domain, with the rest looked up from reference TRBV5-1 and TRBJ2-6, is KAGVTQTPRYLIKTRGQQVTLSCSPISGHRSVSWYQQTPGQGLQFLFEYFSETQRNKGNFPGRFSGRQFSNSRSEMNVSTLELGDSALYLCASGNLGANVLTFGAGSRLTVL.

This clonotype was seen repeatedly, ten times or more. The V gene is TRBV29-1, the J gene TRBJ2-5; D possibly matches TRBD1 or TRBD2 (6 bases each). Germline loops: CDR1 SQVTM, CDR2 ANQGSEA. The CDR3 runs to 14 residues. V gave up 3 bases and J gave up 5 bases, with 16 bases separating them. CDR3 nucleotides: TGCAGCGTTGACGGGCCGCGAGGGGGGGAGACCCAGTACTTC. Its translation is CSVDGPRGGETQYF. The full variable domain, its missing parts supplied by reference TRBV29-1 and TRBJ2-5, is SAVISQKPSRDICQRGTSLTIQCQVDSQVTMMFWYRQQPGQSLTLIATANQGSEATYESGFVIDKFPISRPNLTFSTLTVSNMSPEDSSIYLCSVDGPRGGETQYFGPGTRLLVL.

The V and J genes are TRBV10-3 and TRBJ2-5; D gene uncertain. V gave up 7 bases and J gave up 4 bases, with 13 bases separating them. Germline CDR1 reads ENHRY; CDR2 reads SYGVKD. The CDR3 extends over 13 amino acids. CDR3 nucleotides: TGTGCCATCACACGACTTGACCCAGAGACCCAGTACTTC. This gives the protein CAITRLDPETQYF.

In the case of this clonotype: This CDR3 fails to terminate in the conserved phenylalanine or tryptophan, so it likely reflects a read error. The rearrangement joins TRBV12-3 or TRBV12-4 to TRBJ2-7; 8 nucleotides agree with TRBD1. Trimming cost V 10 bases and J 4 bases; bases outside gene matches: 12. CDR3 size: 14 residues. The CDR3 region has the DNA TGTGCCAACGGTTTAACAGGGGGGAGGTACGAGCAGTACCTC. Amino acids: CANGLTGGRYEQYL.

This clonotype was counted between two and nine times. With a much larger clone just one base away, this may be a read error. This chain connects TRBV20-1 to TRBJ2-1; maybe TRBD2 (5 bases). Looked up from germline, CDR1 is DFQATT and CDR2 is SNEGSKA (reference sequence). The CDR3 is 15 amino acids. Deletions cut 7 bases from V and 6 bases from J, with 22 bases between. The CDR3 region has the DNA TGCAGTGTTGGGCGGGCCGAAACCGTTCTCAATGAGCAGTTCTTC. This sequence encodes CSVGRAETVLNEQFF.

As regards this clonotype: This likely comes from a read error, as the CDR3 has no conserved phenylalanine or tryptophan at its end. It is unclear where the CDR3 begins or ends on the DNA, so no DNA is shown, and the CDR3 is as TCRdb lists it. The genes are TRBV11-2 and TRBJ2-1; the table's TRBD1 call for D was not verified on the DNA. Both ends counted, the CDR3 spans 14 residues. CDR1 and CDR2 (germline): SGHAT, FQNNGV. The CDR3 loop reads CASSLEAGSIEQFI.

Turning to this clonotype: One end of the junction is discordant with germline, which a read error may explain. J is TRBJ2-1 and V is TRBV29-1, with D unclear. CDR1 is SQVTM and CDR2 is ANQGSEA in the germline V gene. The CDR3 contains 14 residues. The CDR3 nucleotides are TGTAACGTTCTAATCAGCAGCGTTGGCAATGAGCAGTTCTTC. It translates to CNVLISSVGNEQFF.

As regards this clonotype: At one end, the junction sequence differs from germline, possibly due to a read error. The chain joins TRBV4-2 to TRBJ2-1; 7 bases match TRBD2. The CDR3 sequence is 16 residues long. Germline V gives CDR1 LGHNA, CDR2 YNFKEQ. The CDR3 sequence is CAISFQTSRSYNEQFF. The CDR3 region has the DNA TGTGCCATCAGCTTCCAGACTAGCCGGTCCTACAATGAGCAGTTCTTC.

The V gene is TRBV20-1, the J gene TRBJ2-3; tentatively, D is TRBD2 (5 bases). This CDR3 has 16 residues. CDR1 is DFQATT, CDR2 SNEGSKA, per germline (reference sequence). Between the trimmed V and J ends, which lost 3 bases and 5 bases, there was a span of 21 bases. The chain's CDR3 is CSARDGSAFFLDTQYF. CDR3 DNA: TGCAGTGCTAGGGATGGGAGTGCCTTTTTTTTAGATACGCAGTATTTT.

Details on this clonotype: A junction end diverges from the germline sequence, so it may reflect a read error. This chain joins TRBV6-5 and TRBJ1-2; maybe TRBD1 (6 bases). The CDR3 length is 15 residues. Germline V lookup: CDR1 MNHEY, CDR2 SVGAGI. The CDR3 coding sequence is TGTACCAGCATTCTACAAACCGGGACAATCTATGGCTACACCTTC. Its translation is CTSILQTGTIYGYTF.

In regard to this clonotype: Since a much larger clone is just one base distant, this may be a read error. The CDR3 DNA reads TGCAGTGCTAGTGGACTAGCGGCTACGCAGTATTTT. Its translation: CSASGLAATQYF. V usage is TRBV20-1 and J usage is TRBJ2-3, with 10 positions matching TRBD2. The germline gives CDR1 DFQATT, CDR2 SNEGSKA (reference sequence). With 3 bases clipped from V and 8 bases from J, the junction kept 2 bases outside the gene matches. The CDR3 is 12 residues long.

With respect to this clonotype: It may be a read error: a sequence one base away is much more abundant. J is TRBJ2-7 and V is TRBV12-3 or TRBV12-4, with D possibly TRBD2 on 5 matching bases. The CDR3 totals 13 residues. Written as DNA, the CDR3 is TGTGCCAGCAGTGATGGGCCCGCTGGGGAGCGGTACTTC. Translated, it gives CASSDGPAGERYF.